These 10 T cell receptor beta chains share one sample of origin, sequenced in a study of T cell changes during pregnancy in multiple sclerosis. Using immunoSEQ multiplex PCR, the repertoire was profiled, and TCRdb retains in-frame clones only, with some absent. The sample includes roughly 70,000 clones, around nine tenths of them seen just once. The sample here was peripheral blood, taken in the third trimester of pregnancy. Every receptor here comes from a female donor with multiple sclerosis, enrolled in a pregnancy study.

The rearrangement links TRBV27 to TRBJ2-7; 8 bases line up with TRBD1. Germline V gene data show CDR1 as MNHEY and CDR2 as SMNVEV (reference sequence). The CDR3 is 17 residues long. V was pared by 3 bases and J by 6 bases, with 16 bases of the junction left unmatched. CDR3 protein: CASSLFGTRAGGSEQYF. The CDR3 DNA reads as TGTGCCAGCAGTTTGTTTGGGACACGGGCAGGGGGCAGCGAGCAGTACTTC.

The V call is TRBV7-9, the J call TRBJ2-7; 8 bases are shared with TRBD2. The CDR3 has 13 residues. Germline CDR1 reads SEHNR; CDR2 reads FQNEAQ (reference sequence). The junction had 5 bases not matched to a gene; V was cut back by 5 bases and J by 5 bases. The CDR3 sequence is CASSPPGGDEQYF. The DNA of the CDR3 is TGTGCCAGCAGCCCTCCCGGGGGGGACGAGCAGTACTTC. The full variable domain, rest sourced from reference TRBV7-9 and TRBJ2-7, is DTGVSQNPRHKITKRGQNVTFRCDPISEHNRLYWYRQTLGQGPEFLTYFQNEAQLEKSRLLSDRFSAERPKGSFSTLEIQRTEQGDSAMYLCASSPPGGDEQYFGPGTRLTVT.

The chain carries TRBV18 and TRBJ1-2; no definite D call. CDR3 size: 14 residues. The V end lost 2 bases, the J end lost 6 bases, and 13 bases lay between the germline ends. Germline V gene data show CDR1 as KGHSH and CDR2 as LQKENI. The CDR3: CASSPNQRGNGYTF. Here the CDR3 DNA reads TGTGCCAGCTCACCAAATCAGCGGGGAAATGGCTACACCTTC.

This sequence joins TRBV2 and TRBJ2-3, with 9 nucleotides matching TRBD2. The germline gives CDR1 SNHLY, CDR2 FYNNEI. V shed 8 bases, J shed 5 bases, and the junction held 14 bases outside the gene matches. This CDR3 region has 16 residues. In DNA, the CDR3 is TGTGCCAGCGGGATGGCGCCTAGCGGGGCGGTAGATACGCAGTATTTT. This gives the protein CASGMAPSGAVDTQYF.

The chain is built from TRBV5-8 and TRBJ1-5; weak D call: TRBD1 (6 bases). Per germline, CDR1 SGHTS and CDR2 YDEGEE. This CDR3 comprises 15 residues. Trimming shortened V by 4 bases and J by 1 base, and 12 bases separated the two germline ends. In DNA form, the CDR3 reads TGTGCCAGCAGCCAAGGACAGATAAGCAATCAGCCCCAGCATTTT. Protein: CASSQGQISNQPQHF.

Only one count was recorded for this clone. The rearrangement joins TRBV7-2 to TRBJ1-1; D ambiguous. This CDR3 is built from 14 residues. Between the trimmed V and J ends, which lost 5 bases and 1 base, there was a span of 11 bases. Germline-derived CDR1 and CDR2 are SGHTA and FQGNSA. CDR3 residues: CASSPNLGNTEAFF. The CDR3 nucleotides read TGTGCCAGCAGCCCTAATCTTGGGAACACTGAAGCTTTCTTT.

The chain combines TRBV30 with TRBJ1-3, with 8 bases fitting TRBD1. The length of the CDR3 is 13 residues. Germline values: CDR1 GTSNPN, CDR2 SVGIG (reference sequence). V gave up 5 bases and J gave up 4 bases; unmatched junction bases: 4. In nucleotides, the CDR3 is TGTGCCTGGGCAGGGGGCGTCGGAAACACCATATATTTT. Translating gives CAWAGGVGNTIYF.

The table lists this clone with a count of one. This chain links TRBV19 with TRBJ1-1, with 7 bases aligning to TRBD1. There are 14 residues in the CDR3. Germline CDR1 reads LNHDA; CDR2 reads SQIVND (reference sequence). J was trimmed by 7 bases and V by 0 bases; bases with no gene match: 5. CDR3 bases: TGTGCCAGTAGTATAGATCAGGGACAGATTGAAGCTTTCTTT. This sequence encodes CASSIDQGQIEAFF.

DNA for the CDR3: TGTGCCATCAGTTCCTTACTTCCCGGGAGGACTGAAGCTTTCTTT. Its translation is CAISSLLPGRTEAFF. The rearrangement links TRBV10-3 to TRBJ1-1; D call uncertain. The germline V gene encodes CDR1 ENHRY and CDR2 SYGVKD. Between the trimmed V and J ends, which lost 5 bases and 5 bases, there was a span of 18 bases. This CDR3 is 15 amino acids long.

The chain couples TRBV6-1 to TRBJ2-1; D perhaps matches TRBD1 (6 bases). CDR1 is MNHNS, CDR2 SASEGT, per germline. The germline V and J ends were trimmed by 6 bases and 6 bases, with 15 bases remaining between them. The CDR3 has 14 amino acids. This CDR3 reads CASRVTGQRNEQFF. CDR3 bases: TGTGCCAGCAGGGTTACAGGGCAGCGCAATGAGCAGTTCTTC.